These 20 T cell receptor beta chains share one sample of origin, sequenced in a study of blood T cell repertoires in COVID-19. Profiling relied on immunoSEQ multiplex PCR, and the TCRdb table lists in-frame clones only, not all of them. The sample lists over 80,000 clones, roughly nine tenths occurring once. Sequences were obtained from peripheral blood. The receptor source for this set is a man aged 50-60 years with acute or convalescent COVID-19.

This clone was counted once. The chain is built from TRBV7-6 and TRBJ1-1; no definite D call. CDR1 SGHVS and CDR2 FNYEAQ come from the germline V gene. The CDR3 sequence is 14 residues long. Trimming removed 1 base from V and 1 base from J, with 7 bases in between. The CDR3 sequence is CASSLDAGNTEAFF. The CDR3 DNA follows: TGTGCCAGCAGCTTAGATGCAGGGAACACTGAAGCTTTCTTT.

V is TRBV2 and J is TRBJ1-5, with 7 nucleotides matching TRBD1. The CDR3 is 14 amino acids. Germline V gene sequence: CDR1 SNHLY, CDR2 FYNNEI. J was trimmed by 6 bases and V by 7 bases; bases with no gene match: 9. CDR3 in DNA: TGTGCCAGCACCGACAGGGTGGTTGGTCAGCCCCAGCATTTT. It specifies CASTDRVVGQPQHF. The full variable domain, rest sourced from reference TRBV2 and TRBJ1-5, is EPEVTQTPSHQVTQMGQEVILRCVPISNHLYFYWYRQILGQKVEFLVSFYNNEISEKSEIFDDQFSVERPDGSNFTLKIRSTKLEDSAMYFCASTDRVVGQPQHFGDGTRLSIL.

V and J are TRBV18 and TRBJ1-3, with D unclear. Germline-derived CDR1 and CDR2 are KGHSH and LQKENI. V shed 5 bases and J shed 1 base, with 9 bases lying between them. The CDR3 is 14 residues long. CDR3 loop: CASSSTSSGNTIYF. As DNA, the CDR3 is TGTGCCAGCTCAAGTACGAGTTCTGGAAACACCATATATTTT.

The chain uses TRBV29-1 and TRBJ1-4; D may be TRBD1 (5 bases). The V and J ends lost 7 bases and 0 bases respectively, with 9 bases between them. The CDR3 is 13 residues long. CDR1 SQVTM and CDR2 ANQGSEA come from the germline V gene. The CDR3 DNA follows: TGCAGCGCCCGGGGGACAACTAATGAAAAACTGTTTTTT. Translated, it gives CSARGTTNEKLFF.

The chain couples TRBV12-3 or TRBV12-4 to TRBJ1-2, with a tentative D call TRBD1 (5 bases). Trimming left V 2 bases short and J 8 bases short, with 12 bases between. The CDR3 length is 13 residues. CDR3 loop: CASSLRERGGYTF. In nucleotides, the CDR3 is TGTGCCAGCAGTTTAAGGGAAAGGGGAGGCTACACCTTC.

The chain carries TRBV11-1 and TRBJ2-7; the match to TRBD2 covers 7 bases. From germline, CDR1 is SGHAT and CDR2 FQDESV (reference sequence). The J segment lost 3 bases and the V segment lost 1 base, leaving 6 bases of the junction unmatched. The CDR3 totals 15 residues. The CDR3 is CASSLGDYRIYEQYV. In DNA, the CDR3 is TGTGCCAGCAGCTTAGGGGACTACAGGATCTACGAGCAGTACGTC.

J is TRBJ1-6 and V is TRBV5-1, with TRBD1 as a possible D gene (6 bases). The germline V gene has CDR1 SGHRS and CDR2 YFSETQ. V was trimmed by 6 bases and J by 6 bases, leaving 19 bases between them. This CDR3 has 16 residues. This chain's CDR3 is CASTLMGADTNSPLHF. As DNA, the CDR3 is TGCGCCAGCACCCTGATGGGGGCGGATACTAATTCACCCCTCCACTTT.

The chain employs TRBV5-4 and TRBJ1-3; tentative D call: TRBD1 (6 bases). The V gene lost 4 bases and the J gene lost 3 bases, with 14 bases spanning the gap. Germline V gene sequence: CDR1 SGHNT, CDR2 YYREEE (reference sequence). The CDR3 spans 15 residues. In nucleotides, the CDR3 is TGTGCCAGCAGCAGACAGGATTCTTTTGGAAACACCATATATTTT. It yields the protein CASSRQDSFGNTIYF.

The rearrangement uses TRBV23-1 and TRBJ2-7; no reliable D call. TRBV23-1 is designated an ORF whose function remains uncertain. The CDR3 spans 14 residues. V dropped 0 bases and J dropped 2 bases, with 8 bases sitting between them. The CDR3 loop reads CASSQSRYPYEQYV. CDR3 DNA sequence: TGCGCCAGCAGTCAATCGCGGTATCCCTACGAGCAGTACGTC.

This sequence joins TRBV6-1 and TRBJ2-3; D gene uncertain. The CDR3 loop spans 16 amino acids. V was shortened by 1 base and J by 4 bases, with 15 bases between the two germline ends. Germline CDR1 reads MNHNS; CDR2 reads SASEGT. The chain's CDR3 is CASSEGVAGKADTQYF. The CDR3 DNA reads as TGTGCCAGCAGTGAAGGGGTAGCCGGAAAGGCAGATACGCAGTATTTT.

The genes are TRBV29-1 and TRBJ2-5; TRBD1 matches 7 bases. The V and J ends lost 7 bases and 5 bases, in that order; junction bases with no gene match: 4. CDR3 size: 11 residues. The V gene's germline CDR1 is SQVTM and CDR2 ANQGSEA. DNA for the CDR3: TGCAGCGCAAGGGGGCAGGAGACCCAGTACTTC. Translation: CSARGQETQYF.

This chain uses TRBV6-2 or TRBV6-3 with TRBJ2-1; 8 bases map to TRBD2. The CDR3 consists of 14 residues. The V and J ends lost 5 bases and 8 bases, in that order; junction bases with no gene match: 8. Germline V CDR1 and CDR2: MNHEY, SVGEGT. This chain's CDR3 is CASSQRPGLDEQFF. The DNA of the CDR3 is TGTGCCAGCAGTCAAAGACCGGGACTAGATGAGCAGTTCTTC.

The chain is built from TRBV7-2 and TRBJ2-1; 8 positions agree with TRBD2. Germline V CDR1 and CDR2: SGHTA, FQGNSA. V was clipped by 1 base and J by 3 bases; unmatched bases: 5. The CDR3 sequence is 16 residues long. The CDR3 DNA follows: TGTGCCAGCAGCTTAGTGGCGGGGGGCCTCTACAATGAGCAGTTCTTC. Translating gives CASSLVAGGLYNEQFF.

CDR3 bases: TGTGCCAGCAGCGTAGCTACAGCGGTCTCCGGCTCCTACAATGAGCAGTTCTTC. This encodes CASSVATAVSGSYNEQFF. The chain uses TRBV9 and TRBJ2-1; D is possibly TRBD2 (5 bases). Germline V gives CDR1 SGDLS, CDR2 YYNGEE. The length of the CDR3 is 18 residues. The ends were cut back, 0 bases at V and 0 bases at J, with 16 bases in the middle.

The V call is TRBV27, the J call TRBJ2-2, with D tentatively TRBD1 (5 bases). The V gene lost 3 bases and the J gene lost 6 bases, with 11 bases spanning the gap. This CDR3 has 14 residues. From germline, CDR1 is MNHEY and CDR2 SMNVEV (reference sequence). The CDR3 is CASSLIRTPGELFF. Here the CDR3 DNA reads TGTGCCAGCAGTTTGATTCGGACACCCGGGGAGCTGTTTTTT.

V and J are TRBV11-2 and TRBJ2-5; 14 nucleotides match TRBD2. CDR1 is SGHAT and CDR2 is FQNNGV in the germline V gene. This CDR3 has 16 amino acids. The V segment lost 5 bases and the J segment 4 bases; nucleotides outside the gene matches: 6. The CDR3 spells CASSQTSGGGRETQYF. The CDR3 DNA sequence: TGTGCCAGCAGCCAGACTAGCGGGGGGGGTAGAGAGACCCAGTACTTC.

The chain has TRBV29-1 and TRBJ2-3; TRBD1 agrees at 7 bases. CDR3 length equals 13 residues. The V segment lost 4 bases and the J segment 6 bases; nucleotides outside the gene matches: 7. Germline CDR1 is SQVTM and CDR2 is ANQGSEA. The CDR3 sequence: CSVVVGGGDTQYF. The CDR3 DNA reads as TGCAGCGTTGTTGTAGGGGGCGGGGATACGCAGTATTTT.

The CDR3 bases are TGTGCCAGCAGCTTATCCAGGGACTCCTATGGCTACACCTTC. This gives the protein CASSLSRDSYGYTF. V and J are TRBV7-2 and TRBJ1-2, with D possibly matching TRBD1 (5 bases). V was pared by 2 bases and J by 4 bases, with 11 bases between. Per germline, CDR1 SGHTA and CDR2 FQGNSA. This CDR3 is 14 amino acids long.

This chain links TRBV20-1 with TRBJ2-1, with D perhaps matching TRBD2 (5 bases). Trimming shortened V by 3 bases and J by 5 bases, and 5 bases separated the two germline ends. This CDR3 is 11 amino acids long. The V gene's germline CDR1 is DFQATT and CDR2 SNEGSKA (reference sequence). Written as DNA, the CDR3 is TGCAGTGCTAGCGGGAACAATGAGCAGTTCTTC. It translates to CSASGNNEQFF.

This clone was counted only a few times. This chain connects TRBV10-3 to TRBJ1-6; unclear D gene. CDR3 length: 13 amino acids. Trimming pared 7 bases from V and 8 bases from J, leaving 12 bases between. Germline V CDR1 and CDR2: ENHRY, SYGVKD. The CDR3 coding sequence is TGTGCCATCACCCGGCGACTTGATTCACCCCTCCACTTT. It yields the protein CAITRRLDSPLHF.